Following are 21 T cell receptor beta chains from one sample sequenced in a study of blood T cell repertoires in COVID-19. Produced via immunoSEQ multiplex PCR; TCRdb's table is partial and in-frame only. The sample includes some 170,000 clones, roughly four fifths of them seen just once. Material for sequencing was peripheral blood. The receptors originated from a human donor in a cohort sampled during active COVID-19.

In this sample, this clone turned up a few times. The rearrangement uses TRBV3-1 (or the pseudogene TRBV3-2) and TRBJ2-5; 7 nucleotides agree with TRBD1. CDR1 is LGHDT and CDR2 is YNNKEL in the germline V gene (reference sequence). Trimming cost V 0 bases and J 2 bases; bases outside gene matches: 12. The CDR3 runs 18 residues. The CDR3: CASSQDLETGWDQETQYF. The CDR3 nucleotides are TGTGCCAGCAGCCAAGATCTCGAGACAGGGTGGGATCAAGAGACCCAGTACTTC.

In its sample, this clone was seen once. The chain is built from TRBV7-9 and TRBJ2-5; 7 positions agree with TRBD2. The trim removed 7 bases at V and 5 bases at J, leaving 16 bases unmatched. Germline loops: CDR1 SEHNR, CDR2 FQNEAQ (reference sequence). The CDR3 extends over 16 amino acids. The CDR3 DNA reads as TGTGCCAGCACCCCCGGTCGTCAGCGGGACCTGGAGACCCAGTACTTC. It translates to CASTPGRQRDLETQYF.

The chain carries TRBV6-2 or TRBV6-3 and TRBJ1-2; 9 bases align to TRBD1. Trimming cost V 2 bases and J 8 bases; bases outside gene matches: 6. Germline CDR1 MNHEY, CDR2 SVGEGT. The CDR3 loop spans 14 amino acids. DNA of the CDR3: TGTGCCAGCAGTTACGAACAGGGGGCACAGGGCTACACCTTC. Its protein is CASSYEQGAQGYTF.

This clone has only one observation. The chain couples TRBV7-8 to TRBJ1-5; D not resolved. The V end was cut by 5 bases, the J end by 1 base, with 12 bases between. Germline V gene lookup returns CDR1 SGHVS and CDR2 FQNEAQ. This CDR3 spans 15 amino acids. CDR3 bases: TGTGCCAGCAGCCGTAGCCCGGGGAGCAATCAGCCCCAGCATTTT. Amino acids: CASSRSPGSNQPQHF.

The rearrangement joins TRBV27 to TRBJ1-1, with TRBD1 as a possible D gene (5 bases). Germline CDR1 and CDR2: MNHEY and SMNVEV (reference sequence). V lost 8 bases, J lost 4 bases, and 8 bases lay in between. This CDR3 is built from 11 residues. CDR3 protein: CASWGGTEAFF. The CDR3 nucleotides read TGTGCCAGCTGGGGGGGCACTGAAGCTTTCTTT.

The chain has TRBV5-1 and TRBJ2-3, with TRBD2 identical over 7 bases. The CDR3 has 14 residues. The trim removed 6 bases at V and 5 bases at J, leaving 9 bases unmatched. Germline CDR1 and CDR2: SGHRS and YFSETQ. CDR3 amino acids: CASTGSGGGDTQYF. CDR3 in DNA: TGCGCCAGCACCGGGTCGGGGGGAGGAGATACGCAGTATTTT.

This clone has only one observation. J is TRBJ1-2 and V is TRBV3-1 (or the pseudogene TRBV3-2); D is perhaps TRBD1 (5 bases). CDR3 size: 14 residues. CDR1 LGHDT and CDR2 YNNKEL come from the germline V gene (reference sequence). Trimming pared 4 bases from V and 4 bases from J, leaving 13 bases between. CDR3 DNA: TGTGCCAGCAGCCCTCGCTCAGGGCTCTATGGCTACACCTTC. Protein sequence: CASSPRSGLYGYTF.

This chain uses TRBV3-1 (or the pseudogene TRBV3-2) with TRBJ1-4; D not certain. Germline values: CDR1 LGHDT, CDR2 YNNKEL (reference sequence). V was trimmed by 4 bases and J by 1 base, leaving 7 bases between them. The CDR3 is 14 residues long. Here the CDR3 reads CASSPRGTNEKLFF. The CDR3, as DNA: TGTGCCAGCAGCCCAAGAGGAACTAATGAAAAACTGTTTTTT.

This clone was seen only a few times. This rearrangement joins TRBV11-2 to TRBJ1-1; possible D gene TRBD1, 5 bases. Deletions cut 6 bases from V and 4 bases from J, with 12 bases between. CDR1 is SGHAT and CDR2 is FQNNGV in the germline V gene. The length of the CDR3 is 13 residues. As DNA, the CDR3 is TGTGCCAGCAGGACGGGCGGGGGCACTGAAGCTTTCTTT. Encoded protein: CASRTGGGTEAFF.

V and J are TRBV7-2 and TRBJ2-5, with 7 bases that match TRBD2. Per the germline V gene, CDR1 is SGHTA and CDR2 is FQGNSA. With V trimmed by 7 bases and J by 2 bases, 16 bases remained unmatched. The CDR3 has 17 amino acids. CDR3: CASTPRLWGGTQETQYF. In nucleotides, the CDR3 is TGTGCCAGCACCCCCCGTCTCTGGGGGGGGACTCAAGAGACCCAGTACTTC.

The genes are TRBV7-6 and TRBJ2-7; 7 nucleotides match TRBD1. This CDR3 has 15 residues. Germline V CDR1 and CDR2: SGHVS, FNYEAQ. V gave up 0 bases and J gave up 1 base; unmatched junction bases: 3. CDR3 residues: CASSLAPGQSYEQYF. The CDR3 DNA is TGTGCCAGCAGCTTAGCCCCGGGACAGTCCTACGAGCAGTACTTC. The entire variable domain, with the rest obtained from reference TRBV7-6 and TRBJ2-7, is as follows: GAGVSQSPRYKVTKRGQDVALRCDPISGHVSLYWYRQALGQGPEFLTYFNYEAQQDKSGLPNDRFSAERPEGSISTLTIQRTEQRDSAMYRCASSLAPGQSYEQYFGPGTRLTVT.

This rearrangement joins TRBV11-2 to TRBJ1-1; D is uncertain. With 5 bases removed from V and 5 bases from J, the gap between germline ends came to 6 bases. This CDR3 has 11 residues. Germline V gene sequence: CDR1 SGHAT, CDR2 FQNNGV. The CDR3 sequence: CASSEGTEAFF. CDR3 bases: TGTGCCAGCAGCGAGGGTACTGAAGCTTTCTTT.

The chain joins TRBV7-6 to TRBJ2-2; the D gene is possibly TRBD1 (6 bases). CDR1 and CDR2 (germline): SGHVS, FNYEAQ. The CDR3 runs 16 residues. Trimming pared 3 bases from V and 4 bases from J, leaving 15 bases between. The CDR3 loop is CASSFETGPTTGELFF. The CDR3 region has the DNA TGTGCCAGCAGCTTTGAGACAGGACCGACCACCGGGGAGCTGTTTTTT.

The genes are TRBV28 and TRBJ2-1, with a tentative D call TRBD1 (6 bases). The CDR3 is made up of 15 amino acids. CDR1 and CDR2 from the germline V gene are MDHEN and SYDVKM. V lost 2 bases to trimming and J lost 8 bases, with 16 bases between them. The CDR3 spells CASSLADRPEDEQFF. CDR3 sequence (DNA): TGTGCCAGCAGTTTAGCCGACAGGCCCGAAGATGAGCAGTTCTTC.

The chain has TRBV12-3 or TRBV12-4 and TRBJ2-2; D call uncertain. The V end lost 3 bases, the J end lost 6 bases, and 5 bases lay between the germline ends. The CDR3 sequence is 12 residues long. The CDR3 region is CASSFAAGELFF. Here the CDR3 DNA reads TGTGCCAGCAGTTTTGCGGCCGGGGAGCTGTTTTTT.

The gene calls are TRBV6-5 and TRBJ1-1; the D is unclear. The length of the CDR3 is 12 residues. Germline CDR1 is MNHEY and CDR2 is SVGAGI. Trimming left V 8 bases short and J 1 base short, with 8 bases between. The CDR3 nucleotides read TGTGCCAGCGGGAGGGCGAACACTGAAGCTTTCTTT. Translating gives CASGRANTEAFF.

The chain has TRBV21-1 and TRBJ2-3; the table's D gene call, TRBD2, was not cross checked with the DNA. TRBV21-1 is listed as a pseudogene. This CDR3 spans 13 amino acids. CDR3 protein: CASGASAWDTQYF. The CDR3 DNA follows: TGTGCCAGCGGGGCTAGCGCATGGGATACGCAGTATTTT.

V and J are TRBV30 and TRBJ1-1, with D possibly matching TRBD1 (6 bases). CDR1 GTSNPN and CDR2 SVGIG come from the germline V gene (reference sequence). The CDR3 covers 13 residues. Between the trimmed V and J ends, which lost 8 bases and 6 bases, there was a span of 19 bases. The CDR3 bases are TGTGCCGGAAGCGGACAGTCAACCGCTGAAGCTTTCTTT. Translation: CAGSGQSTAEAFF.

This clone was picked up one time. V gene TRBV11-1 combines with J gene TRBJ1-1; 9 nucleotides align to TRBD1. The CDR3 has 13 residues. Trimming took 5 bases from V and 6 from J; bases not matched to a gene: 4. CDR1 SGHAT and CDR2 FQDESV come from the germline V gene (reference sequence). DNA of the CDR3: TGTGCCAGCAGCGCAACAGGGGGCCCTGAAGCTTTCTTT. Amino acids: CASSATGGPEAFF.

V gene TRBV19 combines with J gene TRBJ1-2; no clear D gene. This CDR3 is 14 amino acids long. Trimming took 7 bases from V and 2 from J, leaving 14 bases between them. Germline assignment: CDR1 LNHDA and CDR2 SQIVND (reference sequence). The chain's CDR3 is CASIERKHNYGYTF. The CDR3 DNA reads as TGTGCCAGTATAGAGAGGAAACACAACTATGGCTACACCTTC.

The chain has TRBV7-2 and TRBJ1-2, with D possibly being TRBD1 (6 bases). V was trimmed by 1 base and J by 8 bases, leaving 17 bases between them. The CDR3 is 15 amino acids. CDR1 SGHTA and CDR2 FQGNSA come from the germline V gene. CDR3 sequence (DNA): TGTGCCAGCAGCTTAGGCATAGGACAGTCATGGGGCTACACCTTC. It translates to CASSLGIGQSWGYTF.